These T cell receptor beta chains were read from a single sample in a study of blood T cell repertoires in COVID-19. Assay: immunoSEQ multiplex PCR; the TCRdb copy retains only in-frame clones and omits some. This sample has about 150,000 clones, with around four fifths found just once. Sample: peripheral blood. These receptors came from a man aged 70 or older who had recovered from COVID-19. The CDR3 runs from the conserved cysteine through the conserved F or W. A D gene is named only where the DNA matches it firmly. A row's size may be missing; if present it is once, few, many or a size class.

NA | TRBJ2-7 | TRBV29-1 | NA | TGCAGCGTTGGAATGGGGCAGGACTACGAGCAGTACTTC | CSVGMGQDYEQYF
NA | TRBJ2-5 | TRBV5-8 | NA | TGTGCCAGCAGACACCCCAGGGGCCCCCAAGAGACCCAGTACTTC | CASRHPRGPQETQYF
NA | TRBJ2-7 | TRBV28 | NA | TGTGCCAGCAGTTGGGGCGGTACCGAGCAGTACTTC | CASSWGGTEQYF
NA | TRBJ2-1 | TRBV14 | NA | TGTGCCAGCAGCCAACTTAGCCGCGATGAGCAGTTCTTC | CASSQLSRDEQFF
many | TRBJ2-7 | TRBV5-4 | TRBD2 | TGTGCCAGCAATCGGGGAGGGCAAGTCGAGCAGTACTTC | CASNRGGQVEQYF
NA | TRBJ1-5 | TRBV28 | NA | TGTGCCAGCAGTTTATTCCAGGGGCAGCCCCAGCATTTT | CASSLFQGQPQHF
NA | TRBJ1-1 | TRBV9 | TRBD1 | TGTGCCAGCAGCCAAGACAGGGACACTGAAGCTTTCTTT | CASSQDRDTEAFF
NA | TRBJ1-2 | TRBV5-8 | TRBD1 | TGTGCCAGCAGGAGACAGGGGGCTAACTATGGCTACACCTTC | CASRRQGANYGYTF
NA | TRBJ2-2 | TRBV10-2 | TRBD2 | TGCGCCAGCACCTGGGGAGGGCAAGGGTCCGGGGAGCTGTTTTTT | CASTWGGQGSGELFF
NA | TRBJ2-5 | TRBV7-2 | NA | TGTGCCAGCAGCAAGTACGGGAAGGAGACCCAGTACTTC | CASSKYGKETQYF
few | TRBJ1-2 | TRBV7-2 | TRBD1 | TGTGCCAGCAGCTCTTCGGGACAGTACTATGGCTACACCTTC | CASSSSGQYYGYTF